A single sample gave rise to the 27 T cell receptor beta chains below, sequenced in a study of OX40 agonist ivuxolimab in advanced cancers. This table comes from immunoSEQ multiplex PCR, and its TCRdb copy is limited to in-frame clones, with some not included. The sample contains roughly 120,000 clones, 85% to 95% of which appear only once. The specimen was CD4+ or CD8+ T cells sorted from blood, collected in a trial of the OX40 agonist ivuxolimab. Every receptor here comes from an adult with an advanced solid tumor such as melanoma, head and neck, liver or kidney cancer.

This clone appeared a single time. The J gene is TRBJ1-4, the V gene TRBV6-5; D possibly corresponds to TRBD1 (5 bases). This CDR3 spans 15 amino acids. Looked up from germline, CDR1 is MNHEY and CDR2 is SVGAGI. Trimming removed 3 bases at V and 5 bases at J, with 13 bases between. In DNA, the CDR3 is TGTGCCAGCAGTTATACGGGACGGTTAAATGAAAAACTGTTTTTT. Translated: CASSYTGRLNEKLFF.

The chain is built from TRBV18 and TRBJ1-2; the D gene is possibly TRBD1 (6 bases). The CDR3 contains 14 residues. Germline CDR1 is KGHSH and CDR2 is LQKENI. Trimming left V 1 base short and J 8 bases short, with 14 bases between. Here the CDR3 reads CASSPLGAPNGYTF. The CDR3 coding sequence is TGTGCCAGCTCACCACTGGGGGCGCCTAACGGCTACACCTTC.

The chain has TRBV19 and TRBJ1-2, with no clear D. The CDR3 has 15 amino acids. Per germline, CDR1 LNHDA and CDR2 SQIVND (reference sequence). V was cut by 5 bases and J by 0 bases, with 13 bases left in between. Here the CDR3 reads CASSRSVYSNYGYTF. In DNA, the CDR3 is TGTGCCAGTAGTCGAAGCGTCTACTCTAACTATGGCTACACCTTC.

This clone was observed once. The J gene is TRBJ2-2, the V gene TRBV19; D unclear. Germline CDR1 and CDR2: LNHDA and SQIVND (reference sequence). Deletions cut 3 bases from V and 7 bases from J, with 9 bases between. This CDR3 is 13 amino acids long. CDR3 nucleotides: TGTGCCAGTAGTATTATGGGGAACGGGGAGCTGTTTTTT. Translation: CASSIMGNGELFF.

V and J are TRBV28 and TRBJ2-2, with D possibly called TRBD1 or TRBD2 (6 bases each). The CDR3 covers 15 residues. CDR1 and CDR2 from the germline V gene are MDHEN and SYDVKM. Trimming stripped 6 bases from V and 6 bases from J, with 17 bases between. CDR3 region: CASSQPGGHAGELFF. The CDR3 DNA is TGTGCCAGCAGCCAGCCCGGGGGCCACGCCGGGGAGCTGTTTTTT.

The V and J genes are TRBV29-1 and TRBJ1-1; D is ambiguous. The germline gives CDR1 SQVTM, CDR2 ANQGSEA. CDR3 length: 11 amino acids. V lost 6 bases and J 3 bases, leaving 8 bases between the germline ends. Here the CDR3 reads CSVVQDTEAFF. The CDR3 DNA reads as TGCAGCGTCGTTCAGGACACTGAAGCTTTCTTT.

The chain couples TRBV19 to TRBJ1-1, with D hard to call. Trimming took off 4 bases at V and 1 base at J, with 7 bases between the two ends. CDR3 length: 13 amino acids. From germline, CDR1 is LNHDA and CDR2 SQIVND (reference sequence). CDR3 in amino acids: CASSRAPNTEAFF. DNA for the CDR3: TGTGCCAGTAGTAGGGCCCCGAACACTGAAGCTTTCTTT. The variable domain in full, completed from reference TRBV19 and TRBJ1-1, reads DGGITQSPKYLFRKEGQNVTLSCEQNLNHDAMYWYRQDPGQGLRLIYYSQIVNDFQKGDIAEGYSVSREKKESFPLTVTSAQKNPTAFYLCASSRAPNTEAFFGQGTRLTVV.

V usage is TRBV6-4 and J usage is TRBJ2-3; tentatively, D is TRBD2 (5 bases). The CDR3 covers 14 residues. Trimming took 6 bases from V and 3 from J, leaving 13 bases between them. Germline V lookup: CDR1 MRHNA, CDR2 SNTAGT. CDR3 residues: CASSRDSGTDTQYF. CDR3 DNA: TGTGCCAGCAGCCGGGATTCCGGAACAGATACGCAGTATTTT.

In this sample, this clone turned up once. The chain links TRBV30 to TRBJ1-3; maybe TRBD1 (6 bases). The length of the CDR3 is 14 residues. With 0 bases removed from V and 4 bases from J, the gap between germline ends came to 10 bases. Germline CDR1 GTSNPN, CDR2 SVGIG (reference sequence). The DNA of the CDR3 is TGTGCCTGGAGTGTAGAACAGGGAGGAAACACCATATATTTT. Its translation: CAWSVEQGGNTIYF.

In its sample, this clone was seen once. This chain uses TRBV28 with TRBJ1-1; 9 nucleotides line up with TRBD1. The trim removed 9 bases at V and 5 bases at J, leaving 7 bases unmatched. Per germline, CDR1 MDHEN and CDR2 SYDVKM. The CDR3 is 13 residues long. This CDR3 is CASRGTGRTEAFF. CDR3 DNA: TGTGCCAGTCGAGGGACAGGGCGTACTGAAGCTTTCTTT.

This clone showed up just once. The V call is TRBV6-6, the J call TRBJ1-1, with D uncertain. The germline V gene has CDR1 MNHNY and CDR2 SVGAGI (reference sequence). The CDR3 consists of 14 residues. V lost 0 bases to trimming and J lost 1 base, with 6 bases between them. The CDR3 coding sequence is TGTGCCAGCAGTTACTCGGAAAGGAACACTGAAGCTTTCTTT. Translated, it gives CASSYSERNTEAFF.

V usage is TRBV6-5 and J usage is TRBJ2-1; TRBD2 matches 7 bases. CDR1 and CDR2 from the germline V gene are MNHEY and SVGAGI. The CDR3 consists of 15 residues. V lost 5 bases and J lost 5; bases outside the gene matches: 9. The CDR3 DNA reads TGTGCCAGCAGTCCTGGAGTAGCGGGTGACAATGAGCAGTTCTTC. Residues: CASSPGVAGDNEQFF.

This clone was seen a single time. The V call is TRBV7-3, the J call TRBJ2-3, with 10 positions matching TRBD2. CDR1 and CDR2 from the germline V gene are SGHTA and FQGTGA. The CDR3 runs to 16 residues. V was pared by 0 bases and J by 3 bases, with 3 bases of the junction left unmatched. Here the CDR3 DNA reads TGTGCCAGCAGCTTAACAGGGACTAGCGTTACAGATACGCAGTATTTT. Its translation is CASSLTGTSVTDTQYF.

In this sample, this clone turned up once. The chain employs TRBV7-9 and TRBJ1-1; D remains unclear. The CDR3 sequence is 14 residues long. The germline V and J ends were trimmed by 2 bases and 2 bases, with 9 bases remaining between them. The germline CDR1 and CDR2 sequences are SEHNR and FQNEAQ (reference sequence). CDR3 protein: CASSLPTSNTEAFF. The CDR3 DNA reads TGTGCCAGCAGCTTACCCACATCTAACACTGAAGCTTTCTTT.

V is TRBV19 and J is TRBJ2-1; TRBD2 matches 9 bases. The CDR3 is 15 residues long. The trim removed 10 bases at V and 0 bases at J, leaving 7 bases unmatched. CDR1 and CDR2 from the germline V gene are LNHDA and SQIVND (reference sequence). The CDR3 DNA is TGTGCCACCTCCCTAGCGGGACCCTCCTACAATGAGCAGTTCTTC. It is translated as CATSLAGPSYNEQFF.

This chain connects TRBV6-1 to TRBJ1-5; D gene uncertain. The germline gives CDR1 MNHNS, CDR2 SASEGT. The V end was cut by 2 bases, the J end by 0 bases, with 20 bases between. This CDR3 comprises 19 residues. CDR3 amino acids: CASSEIWVREKYSNQPQHF. CDR3 nucleotides: TGTGCCAGCAGTGAAATCTGGGTGAGGGAAAAATATAGCAATCAGCCCCAGCATTTT.

This clone has only a few counts. The chain joins TRBV4-2 to TRBJ1-2, with D uncertain. Between the trimmed V and J ends, which lost 1 base and 8 bases, there was a span of 11 bases. Germline V CDR1 and CDR2: LGHNA, YNFKEQ. There are 13 residues in the CDR3. The CDR3 protein is CASSQGSRVGYTF. Here the CDR3 DNA reads TGTGCCAGCAGCCAAGGTTCCCGGGTCGGCTACACCTTC.

There are a few counts of this clone. The chain is built from TRBV7-9 and TRBJ2-3; 12 nucleotides agree with TRBD2. With 5 bases clipped from V and 4 bases from J, the junction kept 10 bases outside the gene matches. The CDR3 totals 17 residues. CDR1 SEHNR and CDR2 FQNEAQ come from the germline V gene (reference sequence). CDR3 residues: CASSPKTSGSEADTQYF. CDR3 in DNA: TGTGCCAGCAGCCCTAAGACTAGCGGGAGTGAGGCAGATACGCAGTATTTT.

This sequence joins TRBV25-1 and TRBJ2-1; no reliable D call. CDR1 MGHDK and CDR2 SYGVNS come from the germline V gene. The ends were cut back, 7 bases at V and 6 bases at J, with 13 bases in the middle. This CDR3 contains 13 residues. CDR3 protein: CASTPRQRNEQFF. The CDR3 DNA sequence: TGTGCCAGCACCCCCCGGCAGCGCAATGAGCAGTTCTTC.

V and J are TRBV2 and TRBJ2-5; 8 bases fit TRBD2. Unmatched junction bases numbered 7, after V lost 2 bases and J lost 5 bases. Per the germline V gene, CDR1 is SNHLY and CDR2 is FYNNEI. This CDR3 has 15 amino acids. The CDR3 here is CASSEYGTRRETQYF. The CDR3 DNA reads TGTGCCAGCAGTGAATACGGGACTAGGCGGGAGACCCAGTACTTC.

Here the CDR3 reads CASSLVRTSGSWNTQYF. CDR3 coding DNA: TGTGCCAGCAGCTTGGTCAGGACTAGCGGGAGTTGGAATACGCAGTATTTT. The rearrangement uses TRBV5-4 and TRBJ2-3; 13 nucleotides agree with TRBD2. This CDR3 is built from 17 residues. In germline, CDR1 is SGHNT, CDR2 YYREEE (reference sequence). V lost 0 bases, J lost 7 bases, and 8 bases stayed unmatched. The whole variable domain, remainder taken from reference TRBV5-4 and TRBJ2-3, is ETGVTQSPTHLIKTRGQQVTLRCSSQSGHNTVSWYQQALGQGPQFIFQYYREEENGRGNFPPRFSGLQFPNYSSELNVNALELDDSALYLCASSLVRTSGSWNTQYFGPGTRLTVL.

V gene TRBV28 combines with J gene TRBJ2-7; D is ambiguous. The CDR3 consists of 12 residues. Germline lookup yields CDR1 MDHEN and CDR2 SYDVKM. Trimming left V 0 bases short and J 2 bases short, with 2 bases between. In DNA, the CDR3 is TGTGCCAGCAGTTTATGGGCCTACGAGCAGTACTTC. Translation: CASSLWAYEQYF.

V is TRBV19 and J is TRBJ2-7, with no clear D. Germline V gene sequence: CDR1 LNHDA, CDR2 SQIVND (reference sequence). The CDR3 covers 15 residues. Trimming took 1 base from V and 0 from J, leaving 10 bases between them. CDR3 sequence: CASSIVFGSSYEQYF. The CDR3 DNA reads TGTGCCAGTAGTATAGTTTTCGGCAGCTCCTACGAGCAGTACTTC.

V is TRBV28 and J is TRBJ2-2; D gene ambiguous. Germline CDR1 MDHEN, CDR2 SYDVKM. This CDR3 contains 13 residues. V was clipped by 4 bases and J by 0 bases, with 3 bases between them. This chain's CDR3 is CASSSPNTGELFF. CDR3 sequence (DNA): TGTGCCAGCAGTTCCCCGAACACCGGGGAGCTGTTTTTT.

The chain joins TRBV27 to TRBJ2-7; D not certain. The CDR3 runs 15 residues. V gave up 5 bases and J gave up 3 bases, with 17 bases separating them. Germline CDR1 reads MNHEY; CDR2 reads SMNVEV (reference sequence). The CDR3 DNA is TGTGCCAGCAGTCCAACGTCCGGGTCTCGCTACGAGCAGTACTTC. Translating gives CASSPTSGSRYEQYF.

The CDR3 reads CASSSRQEEETQYF. Here the CDR3 DNA reads TGTGCCAGCAGTTCTCGACAGGAGGAAGAGACCCAGTACTTC. The rearrangement uses TRBV28 and TRBJ2-5, with TRBD1 as a possible D gene (6 bases). Trimming shortened V by 4 bases and J by 3 bases, and 12 bases separated the two germline ends. Germline CDR1 is MDHEN and CDR2 is SYDVKM. This CDR3 is 14 amino acids long.

This chain connects TRBV5-4 to TRBJ2-5; 9 positions match TRBD1. Germline CDR1 SGHNT, CDR2 YYREEE (reference sequence). V lost 8 bases and J lost 1; bases outside the gene matches: 3. The CDR3 sequence is 13 residues long. The CDR3 is CASATGGQETQYF. Written as DNA, the CDR3 is TGTGCCAGTGCGACAGGGGGCCAAGAGACCCAGTACTTC.